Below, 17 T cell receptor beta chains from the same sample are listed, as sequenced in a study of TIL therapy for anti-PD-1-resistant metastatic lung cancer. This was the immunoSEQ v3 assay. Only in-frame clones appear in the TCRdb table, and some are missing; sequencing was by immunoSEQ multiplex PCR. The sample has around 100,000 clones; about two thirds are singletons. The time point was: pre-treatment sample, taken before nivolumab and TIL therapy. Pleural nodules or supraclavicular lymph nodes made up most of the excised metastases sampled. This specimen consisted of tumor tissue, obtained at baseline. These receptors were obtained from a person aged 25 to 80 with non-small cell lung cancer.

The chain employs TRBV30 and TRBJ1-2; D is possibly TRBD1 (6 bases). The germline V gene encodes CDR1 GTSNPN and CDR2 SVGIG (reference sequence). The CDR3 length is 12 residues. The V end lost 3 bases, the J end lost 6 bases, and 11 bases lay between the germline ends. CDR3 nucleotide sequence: TGTGCCTGGAGGGCAGGGGACCATGGCTACACCTTC. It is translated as CAWRAGDHGYTF.

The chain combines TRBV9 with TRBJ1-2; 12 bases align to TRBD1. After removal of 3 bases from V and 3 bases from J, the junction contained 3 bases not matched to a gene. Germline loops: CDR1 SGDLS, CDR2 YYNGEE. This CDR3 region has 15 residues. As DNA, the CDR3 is TGTGCCAGCAGCGGAGGGACAGGGGGCTACTATGGCTACACCTTC. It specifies CASSGGTGGYYGYTF. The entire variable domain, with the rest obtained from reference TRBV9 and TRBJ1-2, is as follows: DSGVTQTPKHLITATGQRVTLRCSPRSGDLSVYWYQQSLDQGLQFLIQYYNGEERAKGNILERFSAQQFPDLHSELNLSSLELGDSALYFCASSGGTGGYYGYTFGSGTRLTVV.

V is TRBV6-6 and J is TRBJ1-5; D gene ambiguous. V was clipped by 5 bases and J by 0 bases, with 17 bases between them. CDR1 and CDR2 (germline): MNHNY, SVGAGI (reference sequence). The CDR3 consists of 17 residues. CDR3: CASSRPDEGFSNQPQHF. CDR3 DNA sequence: TGTGCCAGCAGTCGCCCAGACGAGGGCTTTAGCAATCAGCCCCAGCATTTT.

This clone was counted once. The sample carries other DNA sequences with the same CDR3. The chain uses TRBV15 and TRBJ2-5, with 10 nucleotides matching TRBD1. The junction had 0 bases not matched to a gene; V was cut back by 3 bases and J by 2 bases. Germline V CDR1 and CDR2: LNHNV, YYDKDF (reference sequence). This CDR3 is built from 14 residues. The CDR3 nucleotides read TGTGCCACCAGCAGGGACAGGGGGCAAGAGACCCAGTACTTC. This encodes CATSRDRGQETQYF.

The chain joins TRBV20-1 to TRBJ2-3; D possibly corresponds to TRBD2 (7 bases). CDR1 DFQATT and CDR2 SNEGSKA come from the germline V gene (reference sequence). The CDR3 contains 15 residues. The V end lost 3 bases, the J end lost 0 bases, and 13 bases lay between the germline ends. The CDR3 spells CSASMRGTSTDTQYF. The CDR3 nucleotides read TGCAGTGCTAGTATGCGGGGGACAAGCACAGATACGCAGTATTTT.

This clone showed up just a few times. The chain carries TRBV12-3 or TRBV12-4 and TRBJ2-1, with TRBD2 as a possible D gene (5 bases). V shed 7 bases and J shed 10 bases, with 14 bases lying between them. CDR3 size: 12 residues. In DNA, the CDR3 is TGTGCCAGCAACACGGACTCCCCGGAGCAGTTCTTC. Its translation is CASNTDSPEQFF.

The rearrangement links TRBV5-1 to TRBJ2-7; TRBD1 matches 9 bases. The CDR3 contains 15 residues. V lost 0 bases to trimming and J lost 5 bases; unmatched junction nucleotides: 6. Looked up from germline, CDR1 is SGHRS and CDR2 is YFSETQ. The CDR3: CASSLGGQGHNEQYF. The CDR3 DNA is TGCGCCAGCAGCTTGGGGGGACAGGGACATAACGAGCAGTACTTC.

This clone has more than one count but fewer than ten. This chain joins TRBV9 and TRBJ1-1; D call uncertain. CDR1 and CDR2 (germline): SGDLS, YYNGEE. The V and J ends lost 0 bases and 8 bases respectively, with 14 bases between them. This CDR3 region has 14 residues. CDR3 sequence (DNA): TGTGCCAGCAGCGTAGGCGCCGGGTCGGAAGAAGCTTTCTTT. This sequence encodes CASSVGAGSEEAFF.

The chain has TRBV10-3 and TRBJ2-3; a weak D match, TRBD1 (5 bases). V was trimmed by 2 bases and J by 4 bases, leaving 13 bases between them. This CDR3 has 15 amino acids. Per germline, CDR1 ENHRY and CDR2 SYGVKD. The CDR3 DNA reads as TGTGCCATCAGTGAGGGTCAGGGCAGGGCAGATACGCAGTATTTT. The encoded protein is CAISEGQGRADTQYF.

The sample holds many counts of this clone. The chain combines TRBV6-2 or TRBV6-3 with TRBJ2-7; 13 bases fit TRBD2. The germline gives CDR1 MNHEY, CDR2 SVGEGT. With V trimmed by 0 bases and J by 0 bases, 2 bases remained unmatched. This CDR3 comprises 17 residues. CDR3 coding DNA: TGTGCCAGCAGTTACTCGACTAGCGGGGGGAGCTCCTACGAGCAGTACTTC. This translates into CASSYSTSGGSSYEQYF.

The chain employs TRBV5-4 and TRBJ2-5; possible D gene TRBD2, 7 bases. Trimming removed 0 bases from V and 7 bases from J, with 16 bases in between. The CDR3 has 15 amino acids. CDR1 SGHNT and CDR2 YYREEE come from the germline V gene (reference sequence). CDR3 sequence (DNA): TGTGCCAGCAGCTTGGTTGCGGGGGCTGCTGGGACCCAGTACTTC. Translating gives CASSLVAGAAGTQYF.

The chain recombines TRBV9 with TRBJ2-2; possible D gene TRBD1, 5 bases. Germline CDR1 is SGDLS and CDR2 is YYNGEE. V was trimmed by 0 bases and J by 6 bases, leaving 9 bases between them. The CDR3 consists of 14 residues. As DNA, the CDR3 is TGTGCCAGCAGCGTAGCACAGGAATCCGGGGAGCTGTTTTTT. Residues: CASSVAQESGELFF.

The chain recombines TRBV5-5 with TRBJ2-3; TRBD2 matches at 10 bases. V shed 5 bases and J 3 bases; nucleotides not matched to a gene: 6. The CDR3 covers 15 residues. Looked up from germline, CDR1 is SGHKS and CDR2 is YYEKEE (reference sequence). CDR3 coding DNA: TGTGCCAGCAGATATAGGACTAGCGGAACAGATACGCAGTATTTT. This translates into CASRYRTSGTDTQYF.

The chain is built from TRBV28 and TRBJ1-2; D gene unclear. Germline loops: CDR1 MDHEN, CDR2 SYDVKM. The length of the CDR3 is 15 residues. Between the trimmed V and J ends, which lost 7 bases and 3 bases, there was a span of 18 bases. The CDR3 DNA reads TGTGCCAGCACCATCCTCCCTGCGGTGCACTATGGCTACACCTTC. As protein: CASTILPAVHYGYTF.

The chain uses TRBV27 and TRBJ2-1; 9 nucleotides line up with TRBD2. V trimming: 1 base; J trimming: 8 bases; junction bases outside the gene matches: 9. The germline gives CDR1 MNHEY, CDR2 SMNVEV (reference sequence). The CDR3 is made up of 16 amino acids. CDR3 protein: CASSLFAGGPSDEQFF. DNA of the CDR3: TGTGCCAGCAGTTTATTCGCGGGAGGGCCCTCGGATGAGCAGTTCTTC.

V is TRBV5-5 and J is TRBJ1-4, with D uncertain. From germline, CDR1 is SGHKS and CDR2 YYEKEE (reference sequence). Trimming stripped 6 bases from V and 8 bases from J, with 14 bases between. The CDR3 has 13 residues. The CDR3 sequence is CASTLAGTEKLFF. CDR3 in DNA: TGTGCCAGCACCCTAGCGGGAACCGAAAAACTGTTTTTT.

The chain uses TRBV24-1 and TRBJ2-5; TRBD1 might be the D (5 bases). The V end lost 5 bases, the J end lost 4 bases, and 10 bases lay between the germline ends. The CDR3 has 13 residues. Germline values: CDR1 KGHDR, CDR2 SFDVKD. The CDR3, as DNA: TGTGCCACCAGTGGTACAGGTGTAGAGACCCAGTACTTC. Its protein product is CATSGTGVETQYF.